Listed below are T cell receptor beta chains from one sample, sequenced in a study of T cells in Graves' hyperthyroidism and ophthalmopathy. MiXCR was run by TCRdb on the multiplex PCR reads, yielding one entry per CDR3 protein. The repertoire holds about 400,000 distinct CDR3 sequences, with approximately 14% as singletons. Sample: blood. These receptors originate from an older woman with Graves' ophthalmopathy. Both conserved end residues are part of each CDR3.

V: TRBV24-1; J: TRBJ1-4; CDR3: CATSAQGEKLFF
V: TRBV11-2; J: TRBJ2-7; CDR3: CASSLTGEYEQYF
V: TRBV4-1; J: TRBJ2-5; CDR3: CASSQLQGASGETQYF
V: TRBV6-1; J: TRBJ1-2; CDR3: CASSQTGRAYGYTF
V: TRBV10-1; J: TRBJ2-3; CDR3: CASRLAGEDTQYF
V: TRBV18; J: TRBJ2-6; CDR3: CASSPGRPGANVLTF
V: TRBV6-1; J: TRBJ2-7; CDR3: CATHPAGGDYEQYF
V: TRBV5-5; J: TRBJ2-5; CDR3: CASSSYRGEETQYF
V: TRBV4-1; J: TRBJ1-1; CDR3: CASSQDRGLNTEAFF
V: TRBV7-6; J: TRBJ2-3; CDR3: CASSFFSDRGSTDTQYF
V: TRBV5-6; J: TRBJ2-1; CDR3: CASTRLGGLAGGGEQFF
V: TRBV14; J: TRBJ2-1; CDR3: CASSPLGRGNEQFF
V: TRBV30; J: TRBJ2-4; CDR3: CAWSRDIIAKNIQYF
V: TRBV20-1; J: TRBJ2-1; CDR3: CSARIGRVDNEQFF
V: TRBV5-1; J: TRBJ2-2; CDR3: CASSGDRPTGELFF
V: TRBV6-2/TRBV6-3; J: TRBJ2-3; CDR3: CASSYSSGPTDTQYF
V: TRBV3-1; J: TRBJ1-2; CDR3: CASSPTGADGYGYTF
V: TRBV12-3/TRBV12-4; J: TRBJ2-2; CDR3: CASSPTGPAELFF
V: TRBV6-2/TRBV6-3; J: TRBJ1-1; CDR3: CASSYGSHTNTEAFF
V: TRBV20-1; J: TRBJ2-2; CDR3: CSAREARAGELFF
V: TRBV12-3/TRBV12-4; J: TRBJ2-7; CDR3: CASSFKDSAYEQYF
V: TRBV13; J: TRBJ2-1; CDR3: CASSLGRLWSSYNEQFF
V: TRBV30; J: TRBJ2-2; CDR3: CACAKAGASGSTGELFF
V: TRBV20-1; J: TRBJ1-1; CDR3: CSARATLDTEAFF
V: TRBV29-1; J: TRBJ2-5; CDR3: CSGGSGETQYF
V: TRBV2; J: TRBJ1-1; CDR3: CASSEAYRNTEAFF
V: TRBV19; J: TRBJ2-1; CDR3: CASSIELARREQFF
V: TRBV28; J: TRBJ2-5; CDR3: CASKSPAGAGETQYF
V: TRBV24-1; J: TRBJ2-2; CDR3: CATSEPGHRGGKTGELFF
V: TRBV10-3; J: TRBJ1-1; CDR3: CAIRGIGDTEAFF
V: TRBV12-3/TRBV12-4; J: TRBJ2-3; CDR3: CASSLGLQGADTQYF
V: TRBV4-2; J: TRBJ2-1; CDR3: CASSQEPRRRGSYNEQFF
V: TRBV10-3; J: TRBJ2-7; CDR3: CAINPTSGRATSGQYF
V: TRBV11-2; J: TRBJ2-7; CDR3: CASSFPDRGRNEQYF
V: TRBV7-6; J: TRBJ2-1; CDR3: CASSQDRGSGGLVQFF
V: TRBV28; J: TRBJ1-2; CDR3: CASDTSNYGYTF
V: TRBV3-1; J: TRBJ2-4; CDR3: CASSRNRDIQYF
V: TRBV12-3/TRBV12-4; J: TRBJ2-7; CDR3: CASSLGTASFYEQYF
V: TRBV11-2; J: TRBJ2-7; CDR3: CASSPWDGTYEQYF
V: TRBV9; J: TRBJ1-1; CDR3: CASSVVEGLNTEAFF
V: TRBV5-4; J: TRBJ2-3; CDR3: CASSSWTSGTTDTQYF
V: TRBV12-3/TRBV12-4; J: TRBJ2-2; CDR3: CASSWVAVQGGELFF
V: TRBV28; J: TRBJ1-2; CDR3: CASSIPDRAGGYTF
V: TRBV12-5; J: TRBJ2-2; CDR3: CASGPTPSTGELFF
V: TRBV5-1; J: TRBJ1-4; CDR3: CASSRGGTNEKLFF